This entry lists 20 T cell receptor beta chains sequenced from one sample in a study of T-cell reconstitution after alpha-beta-depleted transplantation in children. Unique molecular identifiers were used to barcode this TCRbeta library. MiXCR, applied by TCRdb to the PCR reads, yields one record per CDR3 protein. Among about 480,000 distinct CDR3 sequences, around an eighth were seen once, and the ten largest hold 4.5% to 6%. The source was PBMCs from the stem cell graft donor, collected from the stem cell graft. The receptors were gathered from a human donor who donated a stem cell graft to a child with combined immunodeficiency.

In this sample, this clonotype turned up a few times. The chain has TRBV2 and TRBJ2-1; D might be TRBD2 (6 bases). The germline V gene encodes CDR1 SNHLY and CDR2 FYNNEI. V was shortened by 8 bases and J by 10 bases, with 18 bases between the two germline ends. The CDR3 loop spans 13 amino acids. The CDR3 spells CASRGLASWEQFF. CDR3 DNA: TGTGCCAGCCGGGGACTGGCGAGCTGGGAGCAGTTCTTC.

This clonotype came up a few times. The gene calls are TRBV20-1 and TRBJ1-2; TRBD1 matches 12 bases. The germline gives CDR1 DFQATT, CDR2 SNEGSKA (reference sequence). The length of the CDR3 is 16 residues. V was clipped by 0 bases and J by 8 bases; unmatched bases: 10. The CDR3 region has the DNA TGCAGTGCTAGAGATTTTAGCGGGACAGGGGGCGGAGGCTACACCTTC. Translating it yields CSARDFSGTGGGGYTF.

V usage is TRBV15 and J usage is TRBJ2-7, with TRBD2 identical over 9 bases. This CDR3 spans 14 amino acids. The ends lost 3 bases at V and 5 bases at J; junction bases unmatched: 5. The V gene's germline CDR1 is LNHNV and CDR2 YYDKDF (reference sequence). DNA of the CDR3: TGTGCCACCAGCAGGGGACTAGCTGACCACGAGCAGTACTTC. It specifies CATSRGLADHEQYF. The full variable domain, in which reference TRBV15 and TRBJ2-7 provide the parts outside the CDR3, is DAMVIQNPRYQVTQFGKPVTLSCSQTLNHNVMYWYQQKSSQAPKLLFHYYDKDFNNEADTPDNFQSRRPNTSFCFLDIRSPGLGDTAMYLCATSRGLADHEQYFGPGTRLTVT.

This clonotype was counted only a few times. The CDR3 sequence: CASSLGGDYTF. The CDR3 DNA is TGTGCCAGCAGTTTGGGGGGCGACTACACCTTC. The chain carries TRBV12-3 or TRBV12-4 and TRBJ1-2, with D possibly being TRBD1 (6 bases). Trimming pared 3 bases from V and 10 bases from J, leaving 9 bases between. This CDR3 is 11 amino acids long.

This clonotype showed up just once. With a much larger clone just one base away, this may be a read error. The gene calls are TRBV29-1 and TRBJ2-7, with 7 bases that match TRBD1. Germline V gene data show CDR1 as SQVTM and CDR2 as ANQGSEA. J gave up 5 bases and V 0 bases, and 16 bases lay outside the gene matches. This CDR3 comprises 17 residues. CDR3 sequence reads: CSVEEPQGRGRINEQYF. The CDR3 DNA reads TGCAGCGTTGAAGAGCCTCAGGGTAGGGGGCGGATCAACGAGCAGTACTTC.

In its sample, this clonotype was seen once. A much bigger clone sits one base away, suggesting this may be a read error. The chain combines TRBV27 with TRBJ2-1; no reliable D call. CDR1 is MNHEY and CDR2 is SMNVEV in the germline V gene (reference sequence). This CDR3 spans 15 amino acids. For the CDR3, the DNA is TGTGCCAGCAGTTTAGGGCGCCGGCCCTACAATGAGAAGTTCTTC. It is translated as CASSLGRRPYNEKFF.

The chain combines TRBV28 with TRBJ1-3; D is uncertain. Germline CDR1 reads MDHEN; CDR2 reads SYDVKM. This CDR3 region has 11 residues. Trimming cost V 3 bases and J 7 bases, with 4 bases left between them. The CDR3 nucleotides read TGTGCCAGCAGTTTCTTGAACACCATATATTTT. As protein: CASSFLNTIYF.

This clonotype was detected only a few times. This rearrangement joins TRBV12-3 or TRBV12-4 to TRBJ1-1; 9 bases agree with TRBD1. The CDR3 has 14 amino acids. J was trimmed by 3 bases and V by 5 bases; bases with no gene match: 4. CDR3 amino acids: CASSTGGAYTEAFF. As DNA, the CDR3 is TGTGCCAGCAGTACAGGGGGCGCGTACACTGAAGCTTTCTTT.

The chain is built from TRBV20-1 and TRBJ2-7; 10 bases agree with TRBD1. Per the germline V gene, CDR1 is DFQATT and CDR2 is SNEGSKA (reference sequence). The CDR3 is made up of 14 amino acids. The V and J ends lost 6 bases and 3 bases, in that order; junction bases with no gene match: 8. DNA of the CDR3: TGCAGTGCGGCAAGACAGGGGGCTAGCTACGAGCAGTACTTC. This sequence encodes CSAARQGASYEQYF.

This clonotype was detected many times. The genes are TRBV12-3 or TRBV12-4 and TRBJ2-1; TRBD2 might be the D (5 bases). V gave up 4 bases and J gave up 4 bases, with 14 bases separating them. The CDR3 consists of 15 residues. CDR3 amino acids: CASSSYDYTYNEQFF. CDR3 in DNA: TGTGCCAGCAGTTCCTATGACTACACTTACAATGAGCAGTTCTTC.

This clonotype was picked up a small number of times. The genes are TRBV2 and TRBJ2-7, with D unresolved. CDR3 size: 15 residues. Germline V gene data show CDR1 as SNHLY and CDR2 as FYNNEI. V was cut by 5 bases and J by 2 bases, with 16 bases left in between. The CDR3: CASSPTLGVPYEQYF. In nucleotides, the CDR3 is TGTGCCAGCAGTCCCACCCTTGGGGTACCCTACGAGCAGTACTTC.

This chain joins TRBV4-1 and TRBJ2-1; 8 nucleotides align to TRBD2. V lost 5 bases, J lost 6 bases, and 9 bases stayed unmatched. The germline gives CDR1 MGHRA, CDR2 YSYEKL. CDR3 size: 15 residues. CDR3 residues: CASSSEAGEGNEQFF. CDR3 nucleotide sequence: TGCGCCAGCAGCAGCGAAGCGGGAGAAGGCAATGAGCAGTTCTTC.

This clonotype was seen at least ten times. The genes are TRBV6-5 and TRBJ1-5; 8 bases align to TRBD1. V shed 0 bases, J shed 2 bases, and the junction held 0 bases outside the gene matches. The CDR3 is 15 residues long. Germline loops: CDR1 MNHEY, CDR2 SVGAGI. In DNA, the CDR3 is TGTGCCAGCAGTTACTCGACAGGGGGCAATCAGCCCCAGCATTTT. It specifies CASSYSTGGNQPQHF.

This clonotype came up many times. CDR3 in DNA: TGCAGTGCTAGAGGCATAAGGGGGGCGGTCGGGGAGCTGTTTTTT. It specifies CSARGIRGAVGELFF. The genes are TRBV20-1 and TRBJ2-2; D assignment may be TRBD1 or TRBD2 (6 bases each). The germline V and J ends were trimmed by 1 base and 7 bases, with 16 bases remaining between them. CDR3 length: 15 residues. Germline V gene lookup returns CDR1 DFQATT and CDR2 SNEGSKA (reference sequence).

Note on this clonotype: At one boundary the junction diverges from the germline segment, which might be a read error. The chain recombines TRBV18 with TRBJ2-1; 8 nucleotides agree with TRBD2. CDR3 length: 15 residues. Germline lookup yields CDR1 KGHSH and CDR2 LQKENI. The CDR3 DNA reads TGTGCCTGCTCACCACCCACTAGCGGTTACAATGAGCAGTTCTTC. Residues: CACSPPTSGYNEQFF. Together with reference TRBV18 and TRBJ2-1, the CDR3 gives the full variable domain: NAGVMQNPRHLVRRRGQEARLRCSPMKGHSHVYWYRQLPEEGLKFMVYLQKENIIDESGMPKERFSAEFPKEGPSILRIQQVVRGDSAAYFCACSPPTSGYNEQFFGPGTRLTVL.

This chain uses TRBV7-3 with TRBJ2-2; D is perhaps TRBD1 or TRBD2 (6 bases each). Per germline, CDR1 SGHTA and CDR2 FQGTGA. V shed 10 bases and J shed 2 bases, with 11 bases lying between them. The CDR3 contains 13 residues. The CDR3 sequence is CATRGPNTGELFF. In DNA, the CDR3 is TGTGCCACCCGGGGGCCAAACACCGGGGAGCTGTTTTTT. The variable domain in full, completed from reference TRBV7-3 and TRBJ2-2, reads GAGVSQTPSNKVTEKGKYVELRCDPISGHTALYWYRQSLGQGPEFLIYFQGTGAADDSGLPNDRFFAVRPEGSVSTLKIQRTERGDSAVYLCATRGPNTGELFFGEGSRLTVL.

Many counts were recorded for this clonotype. This chain uses TRBV29-1 with TRBJ2-3; 9 nucleotides line up with TRBD2. This CDR3 is built from 18 residues. Trimming cost V 0 bases and J 1 base; bases outside gene matches: 11. Germline-derived CDR1 and CDR2 are SQVTM and ANQGSEA. The CDR3 sequence is CSVEDRGLAGYGTDTQYF. In nucleotides, the CDR3 is TGCAGCGTTGAAGATAGGGGGCTAGCGGGATATGGCACAGATACGCAGTATTTT.

This clonotype was counted many times. This chain links TRBV12-3 or TRBV12-4 with TRBJ2-2; TRBD2 agrees at 7 bases. This CDR3 is 14 amino acids long. V shed 7 bases, J shed 1 base, and the junction held 3 bases outside the gene matches. The CDR3 sequence is CASKRDMNTGELFF. In DNA form, the CDR3 reads TGTGCCAGCAAGCGGGATATGAACACCGGGGAGCTGTTTTTT.

The genes are TRBV5-1 and TRBJ2-5; 7 bases agree with TRBD1. This CDR3 comprises 16 residues. Germline V CDR1 and CDR2: SGHRS, YFSETQ. The ends lost 3 bases at V and 5 bases at J; junction bases unmatched: 13. CDR3 sequence: CASSSYTGTVMETQYF. DNA of the CDR3: TGCGCCAGCAGCTCTTACACCGGGACAGTGATGGAGACCCAGTACTTC.

V and J are TRBV12-3 or TRBV12-4 and TRBJ2-7, with 8 nucleotides matching TRBD1. The J segment lost 7 bases and the V segment lost 4 bases, leaving 0 bases of the junction unmatched. This CDR3 is 11 amino acids long. The CDR3 DNA follows: TGTGCCAGCAGTTGGACAGGGGAGCAGTACTTC. Translated: CASSWTGEQYF.